This passage covers 9 T cell receptor beta chains from one sample sequenced in a study of identical twins. TCRdb reanalysed the 5' RACE reads using MiXCR and keeps one entry per CDR3 protein. The sample yields 450,000 or so distinct CDR3 sequences, around a sixth seen once. The sample taken for sequencing was naive T cells sorted from blood. All receptors derive from a man between 45 and 60 years old in good health.

This clonotype came up many times. The CDR3 DNA reads as TGCGCCAGTGGGACAGGAGTTGGCGAGCAGTACTTC. Its protein is CASGTGVGEQYF. The V gene is TRBV5-1, the J gene TRBJ2-7; the match to TRBD1 covers 8 bases. The CDR3 contains 12 residues. V lost 8 bases, J lost 6 bases, and 7 bases stayed unmatched. Germline V gene data show CDR1 as SGHRS and CDR2 as YFSETQ.

As for this clonotype: This may be a read error, as it is one base from a much larger clone. This rearrangement joins TRBV6-1 to TRBJ2-5; 7 positions match TRBD1. This CDR3 spans 16 amino acids. Germline assignment: CDR1 MNHNS and CDR2 SASEGT. CDR3 nucleotide sequence: TGTGCCAGCGCCGAGGGGGCAGGGGGTAACGGGGAGACCCCGTACTTC. It codes for CASAEGAGGNGETPYF.

This clonotype was seen at least ten times. The J gene is TRBJ2-5, the V gene TRBV5-1, with 13 positions matching TRBD2. Trimming removed 4 bases from V and 5 bases from J; junction bases left unmatched: 8. This CDR3 spans 16 amino acids. The germline V gene has CDR1 SGHRS and CDR2 YFSETQ. CDR3 sequence (DNA): TGCGCCAGCAGCGCAGGACTAGCGGGAGCTAGGGAGACCCAGTACTTC. It specifies CASSAGLAGARETQYF.

This chain links TRBV19 with TRBJ1-5, with a possible D match to TRBD1 (5 bases). The CDR3 is 14 residues long. Per germline, CDR1 LNHDA and CDR2 SQIVND (reference sequence). V was trimmed by 1 base and J by 11 bases, leaving 15 bases between them. The CDR3 nucleotides read TGTGCCAGTAGTATAGGATTCAGGACAACCACCCAGCATTTT. Encoded protein: CASSIGFRTTTQHF.

At least ten counts were recorded for this clonotype. The chain joins TRBV15 to TRBJ2-1; 9 nucleotides match TRBD2. Germline V gives CDR1 LNHNV, CDR2 YYDKDF (reference sequence). Germline trimming cut 3 bases from V and 9 bases from J; bases unmatched to any gene: 12. The CDR3 is made up of 16 amino acids. The CDR3 loop reads CATSSERGGRAGEQFF. CDR3 nucleotides: TGTGCCACCAGCAGTGAGAGGGGCGGGAGGGCAGGTGAGCAGTTCTTC.

This clonotype was recorded a few times. The V gene is TRBV9, the J gene TRBJ2-3; the D gene is possibly TRBD1 (6 bases). V was clipped by 2 bases and J by 1 base, with 8 bases between them. Germline V lookup: CDR1 SGDLS, CDR2 YYNGEE. The CDR3 sequence is 14 residues long. The CDR3, as DNA: TGTGCCAGCAGCGTCCGACAGGGCACAGATACGCAGTATTTT. Protein: CASSVRQGTDTQYF. The full variable domain, with the rest looked up from reference TRBV9 and TRBJ2-3, is DSGVTQTPKHLITATGQRVTLRCSPRSGDLSVYWYQQSLDQGLQFLIQYYNGEERAKGNILERFSAQQFPDLHSELNLSSLELGDSALYFCASSVRQGTDTQYFGPGTRLTVL.

This clonotype was counted ten times or more. This chain joins TRBV7-2 and TRBJ2-7; D gene ambiguous. The CDR3 is 13 amino acids. V was cut by 1 base and J by 4 bases, with 8 bases left in between. Per germline, CDR1 SGHTA and CDR2 FQGNSA. CDR3 nucleotide sequence: TGTGCCAGCAGCTTAGACGACGGATACGAGCAGTACTTC. It specifies CASSLDDGYEQYF.

This clonotype was seen a handful of times. The chain employs TRBV24-1 and TRBJ2-1; D is undetermined. The germline V and J ends were trimmed by 7 bases and 5 bases, with 5 bases remaining between them. Per the germline V gene, CDR1 is KGHDR and CDR2 is SFDVKD. CDR3 size: 11 residues. The CDR3 sequence: CATSHNNEQFF. The CDR3 DNA reads TGTGCCACCAGCCACAACAATGAGCAGTTCTTC.

The chain recombines TRBV20-1 with TRBJ2-3, with TRBD2 identical over 14 bases. The CDR3 sequence is 15 residues long. J gave up 5 bases and V 5 bases, and 6 bases lay outside the gene matches. Per the germline V gene, CDR1 is DFQATT and CDR2 is SNEGSKA (reference sequence). This CDR3 reads CSAWTSGGFGDTQYF. CDR3 bases: TGCAGTGCTTGGACTAGCGGGGGGTTCGGAGATACGCAGTATTTT.